This record concerns one TCR beta chain sequence. Its antigen is currently unknown. This entry belongs to a study of neoadjuvant nivolumab and ipilimumab in lung cancer. Study-wide findings and caveats: Resected tumors had greater TCR richness and clonality than uninvolved lung.

Assay used: immunoSEQ multiplex PCR; TCRdb lists only in-frame clones, some missing. Here the sample spans over 6,500 clones, around nine tenths being singletons. This receptor was identified in an adult with non-small cell lung cancer. Some clones in this sample may be carry-over from other donors' samples. The starting material was tumor tissue, obtained after neoadjuvant nivolumab, alone or with ipilimumab, at or shortly before surgery.

The CDR3 coding sequence is TGTGCCAGTCACAGGGACATGAACACTGAAGCTTTCTTT. Its translation is CASHRDMNTEAFF. The J gene is TRBJ1-1, the V gene TRBV2; a weak D match, TRBD1 (6 bases). Trimming shortened V by 9 bases and J by 0 bases, and 11 bases separated the two germline ends. Per the germline V gene, CDR1 is SNHLY and CDR2 is FYNNEI. The CDR3 runs 13 residues.